Below, 27 T cell receptor beta chains from the same sample are listed, as sequenced in a study of glioma-infiltrating T cells. TCR alpha and beta CDR3 regions were amplified from RNA using iRepertoire nested multiplex PCR. TCRdb redid the calling of the multiplex PCR reads with MiXCR, one entry per CDR3 protein. The table includes over 120,000 distinct CDR3 sequences, around 40% detected once. The source material was glioma tissue, nonneoplastic brain tissue, or PBMCs (not recorded which). The receptors stem from a human donor with low-grade glioma or glioblastoma, undergoing nonglioma brain surgery, or in good health (not recorded which).

This clonotype was seen only a few times. This chain connects TRBV2 to TRBJ2-3, with 8 bases matching TRBD2. Germline loops: CDR1 SNHLY, CDR2 FYNNEI. Trimming at V came to 8 bases and at J to 4 bases, leaving 5 bases not matched to a gene. This CDR3 contains 13 residues. This chain's CDR3 is CASFREGPDTQYF. The CDR3 DNA follows: TGTGCCAGCTTTCGGGAGGGGCCAGATACGCAGTATTTT.

The chain combines TRBV12-3 or TRBV12-4 with TRBJ2-1; unclear D gene. The CDR3 spans 12 residues. V was shortened by 6 bases and J by 5 bases, with 8 bases between the two germline ends. CDR3 region: CASSSINNEQFF. CDR3 nucleotides: TGTGCCAGCAGCTCCATTAACAATGAGCAGTTCTTC.

The chain couples TRBV20-1 to TRBJ1-2, with D possibly being TRBD1 (5 bases). The V and J ends lost 3 bases and 0 bases respectively, with 11 bases between them. The CDR3 has 14 amino acids. The V gene's germline CDR1 is DFQATT and CDR2 SNEGSKA (reference sequence). CDR3 bases: TGCAGTGCTAGCGCAGGGTCAGCTAACTATGGCTACACCTTC. Translating gives CSASAGSANYGYTF.

This clonotype was detected once. The genes are TRBV2 and TRBJ2-5; no firm D call. Trimming shortened V by 6 bases and J by 1 base, and 18 bases separated the two germline ends. In germline, CDR1 is SNHLY, CDR2 FYNNEI. This CDR3 is 16 amino acids long. The CDR3 DNA sequence: TGTGCCAGCAGCAAGCCGGGCCCCCCCCTCCAAGAGACCCAGTACTTC. Protein: CASSKPGPPLQETQYF.

This clonotype was found many times. This chain joins TRBV20-1 and TRBJ2-4, with 7 bases lining up with TRBD2. The germline V gene has CDR1 DFQATT and CDR2 SNEGSKA (reference sequence). J lost 6 bases, V lost 4 bases, and 6 bases had no gene match. The CDR3 runs 13 residues. Here the CDR3 reads CSANRAGPNIQYF. CDR3 DNA sequence: TGCAGTGCTAACCGAGCGGGGCCAAACATTCAGTACTTC.

The J gene is TRBJ2-1, the V gene TRBV4-1; TRBD2 agrees at 11 bases. The CDR3 has 15 amino acids. In germline, CDR1 is MGHRA, CDR2 YSYEKL. V lost 4 bases to trimming and J lost 8 bases; unmatched junction nucleotides: 7. The CDR3 DNA reads TGCGCCAGCAGCCTGGGACTAGCGGCGTGGGATGAGCAGTTCTTC. Residues: CASSLGLAAWDEQFF.

J is TRBJ2-2 and V is TRBV19; possible D gene TRBD1, 5 bases. The germline V gene has CDR1 LNHDA and CDR2 SQIVND (reference sequence). Deletions cut 5 bases from V and 1 base from J, with 11 bases between. The length of the CDR3 is 15 residues. CDR3 in amino acids: CASSRAGMNTGELFF. CDR3 bases: TGTGCCAGTAGTCGGGCAGGGATGAACACCGGGGAGCTGTTTTTT.

The gene calls are TRBV3-1 and TRBJ1-5; the D is unclear. Germline values: CDR1 LGHDT, CDR2 YNNKEL (reference sequence). This CDR3 region has 14 residues. The V end was cut by 2 bases, the J end by 3 bases, with 8 bases between. The CDR3 DNA sequence: TGTGCCAGCAGCCAAACAGCCCTCAATCAGCCCCAGCATTTT. Translation: CASSQTALNQPQHF.

This clonotype was found a few times. The chain combines TRBV28 with TRBJ1-1, with D maybe TRBD1 (6 bases). Germline assignment: CDR1 MDHEN and CDR2 SYDVKM. V lost 6 bases and J 1 base, leaving 12 bases between the germline ends. CDR3 length: 14 amino acids. CDR3 sequence: CASSRQAGNTEAFF. The CDR3 bases are TGTGCCAGCAGCCGACAGGCTGGGAACACTGAAGCTTTCTTT.

About this clonotype itself: A much larger clone differs from this one at a single base, so this may be a read error. This rearrangement joins TRBV20-1 to TRBJ1-2; D gene ambiguous. CDR3 size: 13 residues. CDR1 DFQATT and CDR2 SNEGSKA come from the germline V gene (reference sequence). The CDR3 nucleotides are TGCAGTGCTAGAGAAGACACTTCCTATTGCTACACCTTC. This gives the protein CSAREDTSYCYTF.

The CDR3 region is CASSQGMNTGELFF. The CDR3 nucleotides read TGTGCCAGCAGCCAGGGGATGAACACCGGGGAGCTGTTTTTT. The rearrangement links TRBV3-1 to TRBJ2-2, with D unclear. This CDR3 spans 14 amino acids. Germline lookup yields CDR1 LGHDT and CDR2 YNNKEL (reference sequence). Trimming removed 3 bases at V and 1 base at J, with 6 bases between.

V and J are TRBV20-1 and TRBJ2-7; D uncertain. Trimming shortened V by 3 bases and J by 7 bases, and 13 bases separated the two germline ends. The CDR3 is made up of 12 amino acids. CDR1 is DFQATT and CDR2 is SNEGSKA in the germline V gene (reference sequence). DNA of the CDR3: TGCAGTGCTAGGAGTAGACCCAGGGAGCAGTACTTC. Amino acid sequence: CSARSRPREQYF.

The V and J genes are TRBV5-6 and TRBJ2-4; weak D call: TRBD1 (5 bases). Trimming left V 0 bases short and J 6 bases short, with 10 bases between. The CDR3 runs to 14 residues. Germline CDR1 SGHDT, CDR2 YYEEEE. CDR3 protein: CASSLAAGINIQYF. CDR3 in DNA: TGTGCCAGCAGCTTGGCAGCAGGGATAAACATTCAGTACTTC.

This clonotype has more than one count but fewer than ten. The chain employs TRBV6-1 and TRBJ2-7; 7 nucleotides line up with TRBD1. CDR3 length: 14 amino acids. Germline-derived CDR1 and CDR2 are MNHNS and SASEGT. Losses at the gene ends were 6 bases for V and 0 bases for J; bases not matched to a gene: 5. CDR3 sequence (DNA): TGTGCCAGCAGACAGGACAGGAGCTCCTACGAGCAGTACTTC. Its protein is CASRQDRSSYEQYF.

This clonotype occurred a few times. J is TRBJ2-3 and V is TRBV4-1; D uncertain. Deletions cut 0 bases from V and 6 bases from J, with 4 bases between. Germline values: CDR1 MGHRA, CDR2 YSYEKL. The CDR3 is 12 amino acids. The CDR3 DNA reads TGCGCCAGCAGCCAAGAGGGGGATACGCAGTATTTT. Translating gives CASSQEGDTQYF.

This clonotype was counted a few times. The rearrangement links TRBV7-2 to TRBJ2-3; no firm D call. Deletions cut 2 bases from V and 3 bases from J, with 9 bases between. In germline, CDR1 is SGHTA, CDR2 FQGNSA. CDR3 length: 14 residues. The CDR3 here is CASSLSRATDTQYF. For the CDR3, the DNA is TGTGCCAGCAGCTTAAGTAGGGCGACAGATACGCAGTATTTT.

V gene TRBV7-9 combines with J gene TRBJ2-3; D tentatively fits TRBD1 or TRBD2 (5 bases each). The germline V and J ends were trimmed by 0 bases and 1 base, with 8 bases remaining between them. CDR1 is SEHNR, CDR2 FQNEAQ, per germline (reference sequence). CDR3 length equals 15 residues. The CDR3 nucleotides read TGTGCCAGCAGCTTAGCGGGGGAGCGCACAGATACGCAGTATTTT. Translation gives CASSLAGERTDTQYF.

There are a few counts of this clonotype. V usage is TRBV18 and J usage is TRBJ2-2, with D unresolved. The CDR3 contains 15 residues. Germline V gene data show CDR1 as KGHSH and CDR2 as LQKENI. Trimming stripped 2 bases from V and 2 bases from J, with 9 bases between. The CDR3 DNA sequence: TGTGCCAGCTCACCAGATGGCGGTAACACCGGGGAGCTGTTTTTT. Amino acids: CASSPDGGNTGELFF.

The genes are TRBV10-3 and TRBJ2-1; D possibly corresponds to TRBD2 (7 bases). Trimming shortened V by 10 bases and J by 6 bases, and 22 bases separated the two germline ends. CDR3 size: 15 residues. CDR1 ENHRY and CDR2 SYGVKD come from the germline V gene. Written as DNA, the CDR3 is TGTGCCACCGCTCGTGGGGGGGGCGCTTCCAATGAGCAGTTCTTC. Translating gives CATARGGGASNEQFF.

In its sample, this clonotype was seen a few times. Written as DNA, the CDR3 is TGTGCCAGCAGCACTGACGGGACTAGCGGACCAGATACGCAGTATTTT. Translation: CASSTDGTSGPDTQYF. This chain uses TRBV7-2 with TRBJ2-3, with 11 bases fitting TRBD2. The length of the CDR3 is 16 residues. CDR1 and CDR2 from the germline V gene are SGHTA and FQGNSA. Unmatched junction bases numbered 8, after V lost 5 bases and J lost 4 bases.

The rearrangement joins TRBV6-2 or TRBV6-3 to TRBJ2-3; 12 bases align to TRBD2. The CDR3 contains 16 residues. The J segment lost 3 bases and the V segment lost 2 bases, leaving 3 bases of the junction unmatched. Germline values: CDR1 MNHEY, CDR2 SVGEGT. CDR3: CASSYGLAGLTDTQYF. For the CDR3, the DNA is TGTGCCAGCAGTTACGGACTAGCGGGGCTTACAGATACGCAGTATTTT.

This clonotype was seen many times. CDR3 nucleotide sequence: TGTGCCAGCAGCTCCACCCAAGCGCAGTACTTC. Amino acids: CASSSTQAQYF. The V call is TRBV6-1, the J call TRBJ2-5; D unclear. The length of the CDR3 is 11 residues. Germline CDR1 is MNHNS and CDR2 is SASEGT. Trimming took 6 bases from V and 11 from J, leaving 13 bases between them.

The rearrangement uses TRBV5-1 and TRBJ1-1, with 9 bases identical to TRBD1. Unmatched junction bases numbered 10, after V lost 1 base and J lost 0 bases. Per the germline V gene, CDR1 is SGHRS and CDR2 is YFSETQ. CDR3 size: 18 residues. The CDR3 DNA reads TGCGCCAGCAGCTTGCGGGGGGGGACAGGGTCACTGAACACTGAAGCTTTCTTT. Its translation is CASSLRGGTGSLNTEAFF.

This clonotype has just a few counts. The genes are TRBV11-2 and TRBJ2-5; D may match TRBD1 or TRBD2 (5 bases each). The CDR3 is 15 residues long. V lost 3 bases and J lost 4, with 15 bases in between. Germline V gene lookup returns CDR1 SGHAT and CDR2 FQNNGV. CDR3 in DNA: TGTGCCAGCAGCTTCTCCGGGACCTGGGGAGAGACCCAGTACTTC. This encodes CASSFSGTWGETQYF. The entire variable domain, with the rest obtained from reference TRBV11-2 and TRBJ2-5, is as follows: EAGVAQSPRYKIIEKRQSVAFWCNPISGHATLYWYQQILGQGPKLLIQFQNNGVVDDSQLPKDRFSAERLKGVDSTLKIQPAKLEDSAVYLCASSFSGTWGETQYFGPGTRLLVL.

This sequence joins TRBV29-1 and TRBJ2-1; no clear D gene. The germline CDR1 and CDR2 sequences are SQVTM and ANQGSEA. Trimming stripped 1 base from V and 4 bases from J, with 5 bases between. This CDR3 has 12 amino acids. The CDR3 loop is CSVEGGYNEQFF. CDR3 sequence (DNA): TGCAGCGTTGAAGGCGGATACAATGAGCAGTTCTTC.

In this sample, this clonotype turned up a few times. This chain connects TRBV7-2 to TRBJ2-7; perhaps TRBD1 as D (6 bases). Germline lookup yields CDR1 SGHTA and CDR2 FQGNSA. V was pared by 5 bases and J by 3 bases, with 17 bases between. There are 15 residues in the CDR3. CDR3 amino acids: CASSQRTAVFYEQYF. In DNA form, the CDR3 reads TGTGCCAGCAGCCAACGGACAGCGGTATTCTACGAGCAGTACTTC.

The sample holds a few counts of this clonotype. As DNA, the CDR3 is TGTGCCAGCAGCCCCACTAGCGGGTCGGCCACCGGGGAGCTGTTTTTT. Its protein is CASSPTSGSATGELFF. J is TRBJ2-2 and V is TRBV7-2, with TRBD2 matching over 9 bases. V trimming: 5 bases; J trimming: 4 bases; junction bases outside the gene matches: 8. Germline V gene sequence: CDR1 SGHTA, CDR2 FQGNSA. This CDR3 is 16 amino acids long.